This T cell receptor beta chain was identified in a study of beta chain features in type 1 diabetes. Reverse transcribing all isolated RNA meant expressed TCRB transcripts were sequenced. Using immunoSEQ multiplex PCR, the repertoire was profiled, and TCRdb retains in-frame clones only, with some absent. This sample has under 150,000 clones, with 6% to 7.5% found just once. Each sorted population was over 98% pure. This clone was observed a handful of times. The V segment lost 5 bases and the J segment 4 bases; nucleotides outside the gene matches: 6. The germline CDR1 and CDR2 sequences are SNHLY and FYNNEI. The CDR3 is 15 residues long.

This TCR was sampled from a woman aged 25 to 39 in good health. Specimen: central memory CD4+ T cells from blood. J is TRBJ2-2 and V is TRBV2; 8 nucleotides agree with TRBD2. The CDR3 nucleotides are TGTGCCAGCAGTCCTCGACTAGCGTCCACCGGGGAGCTGTTTTTT. Amino acids: CASSPRLASTGELFF.